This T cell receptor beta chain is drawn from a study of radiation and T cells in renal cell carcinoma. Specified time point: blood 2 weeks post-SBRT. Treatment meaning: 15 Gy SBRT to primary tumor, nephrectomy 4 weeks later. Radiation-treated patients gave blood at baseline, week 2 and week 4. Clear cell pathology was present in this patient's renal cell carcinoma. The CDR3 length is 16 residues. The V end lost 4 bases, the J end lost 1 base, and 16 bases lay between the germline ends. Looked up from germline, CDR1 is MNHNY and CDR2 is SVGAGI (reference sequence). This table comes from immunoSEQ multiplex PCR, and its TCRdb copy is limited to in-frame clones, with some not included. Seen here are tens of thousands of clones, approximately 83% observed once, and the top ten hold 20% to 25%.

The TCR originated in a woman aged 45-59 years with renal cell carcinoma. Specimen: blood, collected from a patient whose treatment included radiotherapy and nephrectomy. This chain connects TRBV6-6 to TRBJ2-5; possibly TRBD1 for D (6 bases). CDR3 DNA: TGTGCCAGCAGTTCGCACACACAGGGTATCCAAGAGACCCAGTACTTC. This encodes CASSSHTQGIQETQYF.